This T cell receptor (beta chain) appears in the sequencing data of a study of cytomegalovirus exposure and HLA in healthy donors. The PCR ran on 60 Vbeta and 13 Jbeta primers. Here immunoSEQ multiplex PCR was the method, and the copy in TCRdb shows in-frame clones only, minus some. Of about 140,000 clones listed, just under 70% were seen once; the top ten hold 3.5% to 5%. Notes on the study in general: Later analysis showed TCR association rates varying by HLA locus, highest for DRB1 and lowest for HLA-C. Upon later analysis, HLA-associated TCR beta chains proved more clonally expanded than other, equally common chains.

The CDR3 consists of 17 residues. Germline CDR1 is SEHNR and CDR2 is FQNEAQ (reference sequence). V lost 2 bases and J lost 5; bases outside the gene matches: 8. Regarding this clone: Its specificity is unknown.

The V call is TRBV7-9, the J call TRBJ2-2, with 10 positions matching TRBD2. Sequenced: PBMCs. The sequence was obtained from a man aged 55 to 70 in good health and CMV-seronegative. The CDR3 bases are TGTGCCAGCAGCTTAAGGCTAGCGGGAGACTCTACCGGGGAGCTGTTTTTT. Translated, it gives CASSLRLAGDSTGELFF.